This record covers a single TCR beta chain. The source of the sample is a study of sequential checkpoint blockade in melanoma. About the study: Randomization was 1:1 between first-line nivolumab→ipilimumab and ipilimumab→nivolumab. Maintenance nivolumab came after either treatment sequence.

This CDR3 contains 12 residues. The germline V gene encodes CDR1 SGHTA and CDR2 FQGNSA. V shed 1 base and J 12 bases; nucleotides not matched to a gene: 0. Treatment: randomized to nivolumab then ipilimumab (arm A) or the reverse (arm B). DNA-damaging chemotherapy had not been given to any patient beforehand. From thawed PBMCs, live CD3+CD8+ cells negative for CD19 and CD56 were sorted. The assay was immunoSEQ multiplex PCR, and TCRdb's table has in-frame clones only and misses some. The data hold 25,000 to 30,000 clones, with about 72% observed a single time. The material sequenced was CD8+ T cells sorted from blood (inferred from file names), taken from a patient given nivolumab and ipilimumab in sequence. V gene TRBV7-2 combines with J gene TRBJ2-1, with 10 bases aligning to TRBD2. The TCR sequence derives from a human donor with melanoma. DNA for the CDR3: TGTGCCAGCAGCTTAGTAGCGGGGGGGCAGTTCTTC. Residues: CASSLVAGGQFF.